The 32 T cell receptor beta chains presented below share a single source sample, sequenced in a study of identifying expanded T cells in peripheral blood. Measured with immunoSEQ multiplex PCR; TCRdb has only the in-frame clones, and not every one. The profile shows under 130,000 clones, approximately 90% of them singletons. Sequencing was carried out using blood. These receptors all stem from a person aged 18 to 75 in good health.

The chain carries TRBV6-5 and TRBJ1-6; 9 bases match TRBD1. Germline CDR1 reads MNHEY; CDR2 reads SVGAGI. V was pared by 0 bases and J by 8 bases, with 5 bases of the junction left unmatched. This CDR3 is built from 16 residues. CDR3 amino acids: CASSYSKDRGDSPLHF. The CDR3 region has the DNA TGTGCCAGCAGTTACTCGAAGGACAGGGGAGATTCACCCCTCCACTTT.

As regards this clone: Within the sample, other DNA sequences also encode this same CDR3. The chain is built from TRBV4-3 and TRBJ2-5; tentative D call: TRBD1 (5 bases). Germline CDR1 is LGHNA and CDR2 is YSLEER. Trimming cost V 1 base and J 5 bases, with 11 bases left between them. The CDR3 consists of 14 residues. The DNA of the CDR3 is TGCGCCAGCAGCCAAGGGCAGGGTCGGGAGACCCAGTACTTC. It codes for CASSQGQGRETQYF.

V is TRBV6-5 and J is TRBJ2-3; D unclear. Germline lookup yields CDR1 MNHEY and CDR2 SVGAGI. Between the trimmed V and J ends, which lost 7 bases and 4 bases, there was a span of 6 bases. The CDR3 spans 11 residues. This CDR3 is CASTSADTQYF. Here the CDR3 DNA reads TGTGCCAGCACTTCTGCAGATACGCAGTATTTT.

This clone was observed a single time. The chain links TRBV7-9 to TRBJ2-3; D unresolved. The length of the CDR3 is 15 residues. Germline loops: CDR1 SEHNR, CDR2 FQNEAQ (reference sequence). V was clipped by 5 bases and J by 1 base, with 13 bases between them. CDR3 coding DNA: TGTGCCAGCAGCAGACACACCTCCCGCACAGATACGCAGTATTTT. The encoded protein is CASSRHTSRTDTQYF. Supplemented by reference TRBV7-9 and TRBJ2-3, the full variable domain reads DTGVSQNPRHKITKRGQNVTFRCDPISEHNRLYWYRQTLGQGPEFLTYFQNEAQLEKSRLLSDRFSAERPKGSFSTLEIQRTEQGDSAMYLCASSRHTSRTDTQYFGPGTRLTVL.

The chain combines TRBV7-8 with TRBJ1-5; TRBD1 matches 8 bases. Germline values: CDR1 SGHVS, CDR2 FQNEAQ. V lost 6 bases to trimming and J lost 4 bases; unmatched junction nucleotides: 11. The CDR3 runs 16 residues. CDR3 sequence: CASSYRRDRQNQPQHF. CDR3 coding DNA: TGTGCCAGCAGTTACCGTCGGGACAGGCAGAATCAGCCCCAGCATTTT.

The gene calls are TRBV7-2 and TRBJ2-2; D not certain. Germline V CDR1 and CDR2: SGHTA, FQGNSA. The CDR3 covers 15 residues. The V end was cut by 3 bases, the J end by 5 bases, with 13 bases between. CDR3 sequence: CASSFRKSATGELFF. In DNA form, the CDR3 reads TGTGCCAGCAGCTTTCGAAAATCCGCGACCGGGGAGCTGTTTTTT.

V is TRBV7-9 and J is TRBJ2-5, with 8 bases fitting TRBD2. V lost 0 bases and J lost 1; bases outside the gene matches: 4. This CDR3 spans 16 amino acids. CDR1 and CDR2 from the germline V gene are SEHNR and FQNEAQ (reference sequence). CDR3 protein: CASSLALAGFQETQYF. CDR3 DNA: TGTGCCAGCAGCTTAGCTTTAGCGGGGTTCCAAGAGACCCAGTACTTC. Looking up the rest from reference TRBV7-9 and TRBJ2-5 gives the full variable domain: DTGVSQNPRHKITKRGQNVTFRCDPISEHNRLYWYRQTLGQGPEFLTYFQNEAQLEKSRLLSDRFSAERPKGSFSTLEIQRTEQGDSAMYLCASSLALAGFQETQYFGPGTRLLVL.

The chain uses TRBV27 and TRBJ2-6, with 9 bases fitting TRBD1. Germline assignment: CDR1 MNHEY and CDR2 SMNVEV (reference sequence). The V segment lost 2 bases and the J segment 0 bases; nucleotides outside the gene matches: 11. The CDR3 contains 20 residues. CDR3 DNA sequence: TGTGCCAGCAGTTTAGCAGCCGGGACAGGGACCTACTCTGGGGCCAACGTCCTGACTTTC. It is translated as CASSLAAGTGTYSGANVLTF.

V and J are TRBV28 and TRBJ1-2; 9 positions match TRBD1. CDR1 and CDR2 from the germline V gene are MDHEN and SYDVKM. Unmatched junction bases numbered 8, after V lost 7 bases and J lost 5 bases. CDR3 length: 14 amino acids. DNA for the CDR3: TGTGCCAGCACCTTGGGGACAGGGTGGTATGGCTACACCTTC. Translated: CASTLGTGWYGYTF.

The rearrangement joins TRBV2 to TRBJ2-7; TRBD1 matches 9 bases. After removal of 0 bases from V and 9 bases from J, the junction contained 12 bases not matched to a gene. Looked up from germline, CDR1 is SNHLY and CDR2 is FYNNEI. This CDR3 contains 16 residues. The CDR3 coding sequence is TGTGCCAGCAGTGAAGCCCTAGGGACAGGGAGGGTAGGGCAGTACTTC. This codes for CASSEALGTGRVGQYF.

V usage is TRBV6-5 and J usage is TRBJ1-2; D may be TRBD1 (5 bases). The CDR3 covers 14 residues. Germline CDR1 reads MNHEY; CDR2 reads SVGAGI. V was pared by 5 bases and J by 3 bases, with 13 bases between. The CDR3 DNA follows: TGTGCCAGCAGTGATAAAGGGGAATACTATGGCTACACCTTC. It codes for CASSDKGEYYGYTF.

The V gene is TRBV7-9, the J gene TRBJ1-2; D is unresolved. The CDR3 is 12 amino acids. Deletions cut 5 bases from V and 10 bases from J, with 14 bases between. Germline loops: CDR1 SEHNR, CDR2 FQNEAQ (reference sequence). In DNA, the CDR3 is TGTGCCAGCAGCCCCAACCCCTACACCTACACCTTC. It codes for CASSPNPYTYTF.

V usage is TRBV5-4 and J usage is TRBJ2-7, with a tentative D call TRBD1 (5 bases). Germline CDR1 SGHNT, CDR2 YYREEE (reference sequence). This CDR3 region has 14 residues. Trimming shortened V by 2 bases and J by 3 bases, and 12 bases separated the two germline ends. CDR3 coding DNA: TGTGCCAGCAGCTTCCAGGGTACAGACTACGAGCAGTACTTC. Translation: CASSFQGTDYEQYF. The variable domain in full, completed from reference TRBV5-4 and TRBJ2-7, reads ETGVTQSPTHLIKTRGQQVTLRCSSQSGHNTVSWYQQALGQGPQFIFQYYREEENGRGNFPPRFSGLQFPNYSSELNVNALELDDSALYLCASSFQGTDYEQYFGPGTRLTVT.

This chain uses TRBV5-3 with TRBJ2-7, with 10 bases lining up with TRBD1. TRBV5-3 is labeled an ORF, and its function is uncertain. V lost 3 bases to trimming and J lost 3 bases; unmatched junction nucleotides: 15. The length of the CDR3 is 18 residues. The CDR3 here is CARSSGPPTGGLYYEQYF. The CDR3 nucleotides read TGTGCCAGAAGCTCGGGCCCCCCGACAGGGGGCCTCTACTACGAGCAGTACTTC.

The chain carries TRBV7-2 and TRBJ2-5; 8 positions match TRBD2. Trimming removed 3 bases from V and 5 bases from J; junction bases left unmatched: 8. Germline values: CDR1 SGHTA, CDR2 FQGNSA. The CDR3 is 15 residues long. CDR3 bases: TGTGCCAGCAGCTTCCGCGGGGGGAGCCCTGAGACCCAGTACTTC. This sequence encodes CASSFRGGSPETQYF.

This chain connects TRBV5-1 to TRBJ1-3; no clear D. V gave up 0 bases and J gave up 4 bases, with 14 bases separating them. The CDR3 covers 16 residues. The germline V gene has CDR1 SGHRS and CDR2 YFSETQ. This chain's CDR3 is CASSLVGRNAGNTIYF. The CDR3 bases are TGCGCCAGCAGCTTGGTGGGTCGAAACGCCGGAAACACCATATATTTT.

The CDR3 bases are TGTGCCAGCAGCTTAACAGGGACAGGGAACTATGGCTACACCTTC. It specifies CASSLTGTGNYGYTF. The V call is TRBV7-2, the J call TRBJ1-2; 9 nucleotides line up with TRBD1. The germline V gene has CDR1 SGHTA and CDR2 FQGNSA. Trimming at V came to 2 bases and at J to 2 bases, leaving 3 bases not matched to a gene. The CDR3 contains 15 residues.

The chain couples TRBV29-1 to TRBJ1-1; perhaps TRBD1 as D (6 bases). Germline CDR1 and CDR2: SQVTM and ANQGSEA. CDR3 length: 13 residues. With 7 bases removed from V and 5 bases from J, the gap between germline ends came to 17 bases. The CDR3 DNA reads as TGCAGCGCCTCAGGGGTTAGCGGGACTGAAGCTTTCTTT. The encoded protein is CSASGVSGTEAFF.

The J gene is TRBJ2-1, the V gene TRBV29-1; TRBD2 agrees at 13 bases. The V gene's germline CDR1 is SQVTM and CDR2 ANQGSEA. The CDR3 runs to 17 residues. V dropped 6 bases and J dropped 3; count of bases not matched to a gene: 11. CDR3 in amino acids: CSVAGLAGVQGYNEQFF. The CDR3 region has the DNA TGCAGCGTAGCAGGACTAGCGGGGGTCCAAGGCTACAATGAGCAGTTCTTC.

This clone was picked up many times. V usage is TRBV7-2 and J usage is TRBJ2-3; TRBD1 matches at 9 bases. This CDR3 region has 15 residues. Germline CDR1 is SGHTA and CDR2 is FQGNSA. After removal of 6 bases from V and 2 bases from J, the junction contained 6 bases not matched to a gene. The CDR3 spells CASRRQGGSTDTQYF. The DNA of the CDR3 is TGTGCCAGCAGAAGACAGGGGGGCTCCACAGATACGCAGTATTTT.

V gene TRBV13 combines with J gene TRBJ2-3; 9 bases are shared with TRBD2. CDR3 size: 15 residues. Germline-derived CDR1 and CDR2 are PRHDT and FYEKMQ (reference sequence). V gave up 4 bases and J gave up 2 bases; unmatched junction bases: 4. The CDR3 bases are TGTGCCAGCAGCTCTAGCGGGGCTGCCACAGATACGCAGTATTTT. Amino acids: CASSSSGAATDTQYF.

This sequence joins TRBV7-2 and TRBJ1-3; no clear D gene. The germline V and J ends were trimmed by 4 bases and 1 base, with 11 bases remaining between them. CDR3 length equals 15 residues. Germline-derived CDR1 and CDR2 are SGHTA and FQGNSA. The CDR3 coding sequence is TGTGCCAGCAGCTCGACTGCTTCATCTGGAAACACCATATATTTT. This translates into CASSSTASSGNTIYF.

The CDR3: CASSLGLVSTDTQYF. In DNA, the CDR3 is TGCGCCAGCAGCTTGGGACTAGTTAGCACAGATACGCAGTATTTT. The V and J genes are TRBV5-1 and TRBJ2-3; possible D gene TRBD2, 6 bases. V was pared by 0 bases and J by 0 bases, with 8 bases between. The CDR3 contains 15 residues. CDR1 SGHRS and CDR2 YFSETQ come from the germline V gene.

The chain links TRBV2 to TRBJ1-6; 8 bases fit TRBD1. Trimming at V came to 5 bases and at J to 6 bases, leaving 15 bases not matched to a gene. The germline V gene has CDR1 SNHLY and CDR2 FYNNEI. This CDR3 region has 18 residues. This CDR3 is CASSPQRPGGGGNSPLHF. The DNA for the CDR3 is TGTGCCAGCAGTCCTCAGCGGCCAGGGGGCGGTGGTAATTCACCCCTCCACTTT.

The chain recombines TRBV29-1 with TRBJ2-2; the D is unclear. The V end lost 5 bases, the J end lost 3 bases, and 10 bases lay between the germline ends. CDR3 size: 13 residues. Germline CDR1 is SQVTM and CDR2 is ANQGSEA. The CDR3 region has the DNA TGCAGCGTTAAACTAATCGACACCGGGGAGCTGTTTTTT. Protein: CSVKLIDTGELFF.

The chain couples TRBV25-1 to TRBJ1-3; 7 bases align to TRBD1. This CDR3 is built from 14 residues. Germline trimming cut 6 bases from V and 2 bases from J; bases unmatched to any gene: 4. Germline CDR1 MGHDK, CDR2 SYGVNS. CDR3 bases: TGTGCCAGCAGAGTACAGGGGCCTGGAAACACCATATATTTT. This translates into CASRVQGPGNTIYF.

The J gene is TRBJ2-3, the V gene TRBV27; TRBD2 aligns across 8 bases. The CDR3 has 15 residues. In germline, CDR1 is MNHEY, CDR2 SMNVEV (reference sequence). V was clipped by 6 bases and J by 2 bases; unmatched bases: 7. CDR3: CASSSGGPYTDTQYF. The DNA for the CDR3 is TGTGCCAGCAGCTCGGGGGGGCCCTACACAGATACGCAGTATTTT.

The rearrangement links TRBV11-3 to TRBJ2-7; D could derive from TRBD1 or TRBD2 (5 bases each). V was clipped by 5 bases and J by 0 bases, with 14 bases between them. Germline-derived CDR1 and CDR2 are SGHNT and YENEEA. The CDR3 runs 15 residues. CDR3 residues: CASSPGPTPSYEQYF. CDR3 in DNA: TGTGCCAGCAGCCCGGGGCCCACACCCTCCTACGAGCAGTACTTC.

The chain employs TRBV15 and TRBJ1-4, with 8 bases fitting TRBD1. Trimming took 3 bases from V and 4 from J; bases not matched to a gene: 4. The CDR3 has 15 residues. Germline CDR1 and CDR2: LNHNV and YYDKDF (reference sequence). CDR3 DNA: TGTGCCACCAGCAGGGGACAGGCAGATAATGAAAAACTGTTTTTT. Translation: CATSRGQADNEKLFF.

This clone was picked up a small number of times. The chain is built from TRBV23-1 and TRBJ1-4; 7 nucleotides agree with TRBD1. TRBV23-1 is an ORF, and what it does is uncertain. The CDR3 runs 16 residues. J was trimmed by 5 bases and V by 6 bases; bases with no gene match: 12. The CDR3 is CASRPSPGQLNEKLFF. CDR3 DNA: TGCGCCAGCAGACCTTCTCCGGGACAGTTAAATGAAAAACTGTTTTTT.

The chain has TRBV4-2 and TRBJ1-1; maybe TRBD1 (5 bases). The V gene's germline CDR1 is LGHNA and CDR2 YNFKEQ. CDR3 size: 12 residues. V was cut by 4 bases and J by 4 bases, with 7 bases left in between. Written as DNA, the CDR3 is TGTGCCAGCAGCCCCACAGGCACTGAAGCTTTCTTT. It is translated as CASSPTGTEAFF.

V and J are TRBV6-6 and TRBJ2-5, with D unresolved. From germline, CDR1 is MNHNY and CDR2 SVGAGI (reference sequence). V was shortened by 0 bases and J by 8 bases, with 7 bases between the two germline ends. CDR3 size: 12 residues. The CDR3 spells CASSYSHETQYF. In DNA form, the CDR3 reads TGTGCCAGCAGTTACTCTCACGAAACCCAGTACTTC.